This T cell receptor (beta chain) was identified in a study of T cell responses to AZD1222 COVID-19 vaccine. A note on this clone: Its matching antigen is unknown.

V was clipped by 0 bases and J by 1 base, with 8 bases between them. The CDR3 is 15 amino acids. Looked up from germline, CDR1 is SGHNT and CDR2 is YYREEE (reference sequence). General study results and limits: Vaccination with two AZD1222 doses was followed by a rise in Spike-specific TCR breadth and depth. None of the repertoires were sampled until the peak T cell response had passed.

TCRdb keeps only in-frame clones here, not all; method: immunoSEQ multiplex PCR. Of roughly 120,000 clones in the sample, around 88% were seen once. The sequence came from an adult in good health. Sequencing was performed on peripheral blood, taken on day 0 of AZD1222 vaccination. This chain links TRBV5-4 with TRBJ1-5; unclear D gene. This CDR3 reads CASSLGGSSNQPQHF. In DNA, the CDR3 is TGTGCCAGCAGCTTGGGGGGTAGCAGCAATCAGCCCCAGCATTTT.